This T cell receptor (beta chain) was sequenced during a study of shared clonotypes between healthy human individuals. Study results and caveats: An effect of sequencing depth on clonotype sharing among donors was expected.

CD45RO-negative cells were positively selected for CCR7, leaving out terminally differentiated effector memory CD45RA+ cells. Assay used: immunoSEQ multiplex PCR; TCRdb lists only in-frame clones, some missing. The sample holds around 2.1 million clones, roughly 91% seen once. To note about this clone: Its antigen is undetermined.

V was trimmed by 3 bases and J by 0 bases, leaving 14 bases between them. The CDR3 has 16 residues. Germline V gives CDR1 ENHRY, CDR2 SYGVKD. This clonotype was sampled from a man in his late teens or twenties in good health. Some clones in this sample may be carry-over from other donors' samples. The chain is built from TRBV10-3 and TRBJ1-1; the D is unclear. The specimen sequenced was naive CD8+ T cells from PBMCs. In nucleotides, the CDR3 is TGTGCCATCAGTGATTATCTGTGGGGTATGAACACTGAAGCTTTCTTT. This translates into CAISDYLWGMNTEAFF.